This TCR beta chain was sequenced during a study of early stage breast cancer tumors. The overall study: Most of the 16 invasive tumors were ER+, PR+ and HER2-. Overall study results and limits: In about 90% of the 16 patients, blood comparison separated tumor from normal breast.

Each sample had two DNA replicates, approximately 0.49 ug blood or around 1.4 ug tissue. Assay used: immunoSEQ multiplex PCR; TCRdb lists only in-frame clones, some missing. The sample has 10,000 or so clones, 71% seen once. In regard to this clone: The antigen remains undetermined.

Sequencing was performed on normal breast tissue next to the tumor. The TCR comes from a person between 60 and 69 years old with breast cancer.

Written as DNA, the CDR3 is TGCGCCAGCAGCCAAGATCTGAGTCCTGTTATAGACTATGGCTACACCTTC. This encodes CASSQDLSPVIDYGYTF. The chain joins TRBV4-3 to TRBJ1-2; D uncertain. This CDR3 region has 17 residues. CDR1 LGHNA and CDR2 YSLEER come from the germline V gene. Trimming stripped 0 bases from V and 3 bases from J, with 17 bases between.